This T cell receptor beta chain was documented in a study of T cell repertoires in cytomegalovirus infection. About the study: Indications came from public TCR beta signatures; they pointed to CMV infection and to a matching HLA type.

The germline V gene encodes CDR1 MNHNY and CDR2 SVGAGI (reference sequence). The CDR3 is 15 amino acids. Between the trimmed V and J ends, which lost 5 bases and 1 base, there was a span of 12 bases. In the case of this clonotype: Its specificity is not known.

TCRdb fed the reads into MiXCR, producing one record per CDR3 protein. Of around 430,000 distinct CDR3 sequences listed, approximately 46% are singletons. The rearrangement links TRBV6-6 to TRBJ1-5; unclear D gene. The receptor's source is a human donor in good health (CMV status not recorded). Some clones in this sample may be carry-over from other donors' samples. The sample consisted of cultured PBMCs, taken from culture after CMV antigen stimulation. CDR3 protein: CASSLTADSNQPQHF. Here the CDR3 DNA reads TGTGCCAGCAGTCTAACAGCTGACAGCAATCAGCCCCAGCATTTT.